These T cell receptor beta chains were read from a single sample in a study of T cell responses to AZD1222 COVID-19 vaccine. Sequenced by immunoSEQ multiplex PCR; TCRdb stores in-frame clones only, minus some. This sample carries 150,000 to 200,000 clones, approximately 94% of them seen once, and the ten largest clones take about 4.6%. The sequencing here drew on peripheral blood, taken 28 days after the second AZD1222 dose. Every receptor here comes from an adult who received the AZD1222 COVID-19 vaccine. CDR3s include the opening cysteine and the closing phenylalanine or tryptophan. A D gene is named only where the DNA matches it firmly. Rows give clone size only sometimes, using once, few, many, or a class for an expanded clone.

>TRBV9|TRBD2|TRBJ2-3|.
TGTGCCAGCAGCGTGCTAGCGGCAAGCACAGATACGCAGTATTTT
CASSVLAASTDTQYF
>TRBV13|TRBD1|TRBJ1-2|.
TGTGCCAGCAGCCCCGGGACAGCCAACTATGGCTACACCTTC
CASSPGTANYGYTF
>TRBV6-5|.|TRBJ1-5|.
TGTGCCAGTGAGGCGGGATATAGCAATCAGCCCCAGCATTTT
CASEAGYSNQPQHF
>TRBV2|TRBD1|TRBJ1-5|.
TGTGCCAGCAGCGGGGGGACAGGGTATCAGCCCCAGCATTTT
CASSGGTGYQPQHF
>TRBV5-1|.|TRBJ1-2|.
TGCGCCAGCAGACCGAACCCAGCCCAGAGGGGCTACACCTTC
CASRPNPAQRGYTF
>TRBV5-1|TRBD1|TRBJ1-1|.
TGCGCCAGCAGCACAGGGGTAGGTGAAGCTTTCTTT
CASSTGVGEAFF
>TRBV3-1/TRBV3-2|.|TRBJ1-5|.
TGTGCCAGCAGCCAAGGACAGTCTGGTCAGCCCCAGCATTTT
CASSQGQSGQPQHF
>TRBV15|TRBD1|TRBJ1-3|few
TGTGCCACCAGCGATAACAGGGGGCCCGGAAACACCATATATTTT
CATSDNRGPGNTIYF
>TRBV18|.|TRBJ2-2|.
TGTGCCAGCTCAAACAGGGACCACAACACCGGGGAGCTGTTTTTT
CASSNRDHNTGELFF
>TRBV30|.|TRBJ1-1|.
TGTGCCTGGAGTGTACTTGGACAGCGCACTGAAGCTTTCTTT
CAWSVLGQRTEAFF
>TRBV5-1|.|TRBJ1-5|.
TGCGCCAGCAGCTTGCGGCCCCGGACCTATAGCAATCAGCCCCAGCATTTT
CASSLRPRTYSNQPQHF
>TRBV3-1/TRBV3-2|TRBD2|TRBJ2-1|.
TGTGCCAGCAGGCCCACCCCTAGCGGGAATCTAAATGAGCAGTTCTTC
CASRPTPSGNLNEQFF
>TRBV6-1|.|TRBJ1-2|.
TGTGCCAGCAGTGAAAGTCAGGGAAATGGCTACACCTTC
CASSESQGNGYTF
>TRBV18|TRBD1|TRBJ1-6|few
TGTGCCAGCTCACGGGACAGTCATAATTCACCCCTCCACTTT
CASSRDSHNSPLHF
>TRBV4-3|.|TRBJ1-1|.
TGCGCCAGCAGCCAAGACTCCGGGTGGACTGAAGCTTTCTTT
CASSQDSGWTEAFF
>TRBV7-9|TRBD1|TRBJ1-2|.
TGTGCCAGCAGCTTAGTGTTGGACAGGGAAAATGGCTACACCTTC
CASSLVLDRENGYTF
>TRBV3-1/TRBV3-2|TRBD2|TRBJ2-7|.
TGTGCCAGCAGCCCGACTAGCGGGAGAGATGTGCAGTACTTC
CASSPTSGRDVQYF
>TRBV4-1|TRBD1|TRBJ2-7|.
TGCGCCAGCAGCCAATTCGACAGGGGGCGCGGTTCCTACGAGCAGTACTTC
CASSQFDRGRGSYEQYF
>TRBV7-9|TRBD1|TRBJ2-1|.
TGTGCCAGCAGCCTTGGGACAGCAAGTGAGCAGTTCTTC
CASSLGTASEQFF
>TRBV30|.|TRBJ2-1|.
TGTGCCTGGAGTGTATTGGATGAGCAGTTCTTC
CAWSVLDEQFF
>TRBV28|.|TRBJ2-7|.
TGTGCCAGCAGTTTAGATACACTCTACGAGCAGTACTTC
CASSLDTLYEQYF
>TRBV25-1|.|TRBJ1-3|.
TGTGCCAGCAGTGGAACAGGGTCCGGAAACACCATATATTTT
CASSGTGSGNTIYF
>TRBV28|TRBD1|TRBJ1-6|.
TGTGCCAGCAGGTCGACAGGGGGCTCCTATAATTCACCCCTCCACTTT
CASRSTGGSYNSPLHF
>TRBV6-2/TRBV6-3|TRBD2|TRBJ2-1|once
TGTGCCAGCAGTTATGAGTCGGGACTAGCGGGATGGAGTGACTTTGGTGAGCAGTTCTTC
CASSYESGLAGWSDFGEQFF
>TRBV27|.|TRBJ1-3|.
TGTGCCAGCAGCCCCCGGGCTGGAAACACCATATATTTT
CASSPRAGNTIYF
>TRBV2|.|TRBJ2-7|.
TGTGCCACTCAGAAGCTGTGGGGCGAGACAACCTACGAGCAGTACTTC
CATQKLWGETTYEQYF
>TRBV12-5|.|TRBJ1-4|.
TGTGCTAGTGGTTTGTCGGGTGCGGCTAATGAAAAACTGTTTTTT
CASGLSGAANEKLFF
>TRBV19|.|TRBJ1-1|.
TGTGCCAGTATCGGGACATTCACTGAAGCTTTCTTT
CASIGTFTEAFF